The sequence of this T cell receptor (beta chain) was determined in a study of chemoradiotherapy in HPV16-positive cancers. Repertoires were generated with immunoSEQ multiplex PCR, while TCRdb's copy carries only in-frame clones and drops some. This sample carries roughly 10,000 clones, around 81% of them seen once, and the ten largest clones take about 2.6%. The CDR3 contains 15 residues. V was clipped by 4 bases and J by 8 bases; unmatched bases: 9. Germline values: CDR1 SGHVS, CDR2 FNYEAQ. Sequenced material: blood, taken from a patient who underwent chemoradiotherapy. This sequence joins TRBV7-6 and TRBJ2-4, with 9 bases fitting TRBD1. This receptor was taken from a human donor with HPV-associated anogenital cancer. CDR3 DNA: TGTGCCAGCAGCTCTCGACGGACAGGGGAAGACATTCAGTACTTC. Its translation: CASSSRRTGEDIQYF.